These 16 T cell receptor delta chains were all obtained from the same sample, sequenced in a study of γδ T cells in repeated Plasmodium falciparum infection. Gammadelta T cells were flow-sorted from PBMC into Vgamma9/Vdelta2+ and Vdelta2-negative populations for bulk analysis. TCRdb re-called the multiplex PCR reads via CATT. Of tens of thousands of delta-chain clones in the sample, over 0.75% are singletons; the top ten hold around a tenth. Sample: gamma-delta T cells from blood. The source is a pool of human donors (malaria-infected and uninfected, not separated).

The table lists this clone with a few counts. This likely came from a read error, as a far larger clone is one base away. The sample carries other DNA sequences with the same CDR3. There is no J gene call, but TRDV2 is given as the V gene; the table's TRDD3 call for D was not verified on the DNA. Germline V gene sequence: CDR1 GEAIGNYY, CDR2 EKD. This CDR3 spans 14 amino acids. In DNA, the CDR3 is TGTGCCTGTGACCCTGGGGGATACACCGATAAACTTATCTTT. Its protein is CACDPGGYTDKLIF.

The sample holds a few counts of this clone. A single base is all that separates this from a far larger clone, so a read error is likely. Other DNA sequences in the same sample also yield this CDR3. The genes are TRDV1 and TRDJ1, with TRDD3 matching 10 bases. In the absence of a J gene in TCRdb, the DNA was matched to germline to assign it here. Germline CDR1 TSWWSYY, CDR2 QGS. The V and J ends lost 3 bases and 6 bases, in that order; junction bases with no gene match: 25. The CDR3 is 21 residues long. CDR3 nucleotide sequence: TGTGCTCTTGGGGAGAAACGGCGTTGTTCTGGGGGATATGAAGGAACTTATAAACTCATCTTT. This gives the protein CALGEKRRCSGGYEGTYKLIF.

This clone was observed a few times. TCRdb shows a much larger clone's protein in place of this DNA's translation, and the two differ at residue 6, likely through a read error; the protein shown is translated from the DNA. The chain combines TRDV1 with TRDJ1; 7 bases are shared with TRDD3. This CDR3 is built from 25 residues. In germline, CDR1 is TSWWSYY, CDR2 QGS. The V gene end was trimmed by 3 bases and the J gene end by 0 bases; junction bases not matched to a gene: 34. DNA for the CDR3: TGTGCTCTTGGGGATCCTTACAGGGAGCACCATTCTGGGGGCCGCGACATCCCGTACACCGATAAACTCATCTTT. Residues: CALGDPYREHHSGGRDIPYTDKLIF.

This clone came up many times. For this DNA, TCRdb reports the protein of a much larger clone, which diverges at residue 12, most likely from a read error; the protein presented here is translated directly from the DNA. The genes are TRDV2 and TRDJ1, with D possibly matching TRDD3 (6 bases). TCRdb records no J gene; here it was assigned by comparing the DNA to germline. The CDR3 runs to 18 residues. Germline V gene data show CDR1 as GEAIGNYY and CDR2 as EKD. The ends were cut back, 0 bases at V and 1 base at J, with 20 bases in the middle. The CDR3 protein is CACDTVGGTSGSTDKLIF. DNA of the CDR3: TGTGCCTGTGACACCGTGGGGGGGACTTCGGGGAGCACCGATAAACTCATCTTT.

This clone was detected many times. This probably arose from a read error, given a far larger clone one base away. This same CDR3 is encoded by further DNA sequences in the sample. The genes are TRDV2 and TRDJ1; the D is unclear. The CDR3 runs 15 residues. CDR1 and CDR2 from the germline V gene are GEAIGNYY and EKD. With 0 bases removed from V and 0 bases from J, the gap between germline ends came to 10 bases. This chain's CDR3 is CACDTVVPDTDKLIF. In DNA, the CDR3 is TGTGCCTGTGACACCGTGGTACCAGACACCGATAAACTCATCTTT.

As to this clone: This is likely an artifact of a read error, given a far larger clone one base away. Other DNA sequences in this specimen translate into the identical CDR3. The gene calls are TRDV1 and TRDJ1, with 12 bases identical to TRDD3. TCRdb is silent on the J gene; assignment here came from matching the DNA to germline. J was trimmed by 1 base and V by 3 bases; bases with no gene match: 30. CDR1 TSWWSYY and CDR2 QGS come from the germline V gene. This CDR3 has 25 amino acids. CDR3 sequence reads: CALGEPVDLREPWGIRTGCTDKLIF. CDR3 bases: TGTGCTCTTGGGGAGCCTGTTGACCTTCGAGAACCCTGGGGGATACGCACGGGTTGCACCGATAAACTCATCTTT.

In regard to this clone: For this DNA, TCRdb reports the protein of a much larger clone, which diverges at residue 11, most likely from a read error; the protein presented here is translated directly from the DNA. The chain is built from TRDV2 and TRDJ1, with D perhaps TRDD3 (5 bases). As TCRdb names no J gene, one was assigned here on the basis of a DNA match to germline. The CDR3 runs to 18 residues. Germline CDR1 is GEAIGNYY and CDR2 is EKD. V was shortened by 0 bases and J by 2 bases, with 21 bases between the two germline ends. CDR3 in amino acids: CACDTLPWDGCQTDKLIF. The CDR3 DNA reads TGTGCCTGTGACACCCTACCCTGGGACGGTTGCCAAACCGATAAACTCATCTTT.

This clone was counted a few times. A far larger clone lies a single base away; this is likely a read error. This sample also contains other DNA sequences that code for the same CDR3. CDR3 protein: CALGEVIHDKLIF. DNA of the CDR3: TGTGCTCTTGGGGAAGTAATTCACGATAAGCTCATCTTT. The V gene reported is TRDV1; the J gene is uncalled; the table names TRDD3, a call not compared with the DNA. The CDR3 is 13 residues long. In germline, CDR1 is TSWWSYY, CDR2 QGS.

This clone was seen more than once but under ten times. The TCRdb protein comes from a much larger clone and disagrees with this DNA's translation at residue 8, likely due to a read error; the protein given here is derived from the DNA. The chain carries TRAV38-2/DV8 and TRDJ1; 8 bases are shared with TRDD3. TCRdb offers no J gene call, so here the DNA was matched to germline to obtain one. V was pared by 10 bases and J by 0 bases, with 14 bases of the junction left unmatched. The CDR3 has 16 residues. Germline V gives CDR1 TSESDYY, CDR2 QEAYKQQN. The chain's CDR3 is CAPGFGGCPYTDKLIF. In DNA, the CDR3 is TGTGCTCCCGGATTTGGGGGATGTCCGTACACCGATAAACTCATCTTT.

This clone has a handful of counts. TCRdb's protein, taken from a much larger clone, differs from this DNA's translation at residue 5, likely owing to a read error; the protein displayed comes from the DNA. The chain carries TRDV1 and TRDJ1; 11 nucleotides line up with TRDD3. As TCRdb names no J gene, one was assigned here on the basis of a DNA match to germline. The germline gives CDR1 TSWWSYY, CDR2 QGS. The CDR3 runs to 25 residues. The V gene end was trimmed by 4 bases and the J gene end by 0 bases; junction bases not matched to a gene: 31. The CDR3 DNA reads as TGTGCTCTTGGGGGACGAAGTATCAGGTACCCCATTGTGGGGGATACGTTCGGGTACACCGATAAACTCATCTTT. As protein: CALGGRSIRYPIVGDTFGYTDKLIF.

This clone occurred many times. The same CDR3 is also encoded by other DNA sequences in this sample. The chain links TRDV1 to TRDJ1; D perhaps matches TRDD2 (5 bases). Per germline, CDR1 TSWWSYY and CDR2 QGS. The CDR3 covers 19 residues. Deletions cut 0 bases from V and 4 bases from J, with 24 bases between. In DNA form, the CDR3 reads TGTGCTCTTGGGGAACTCTCCGGGACAACTTACGCATTCCTCGATAAACTCATCTTT. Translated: CALGELSGTTYAFLDKLIF.

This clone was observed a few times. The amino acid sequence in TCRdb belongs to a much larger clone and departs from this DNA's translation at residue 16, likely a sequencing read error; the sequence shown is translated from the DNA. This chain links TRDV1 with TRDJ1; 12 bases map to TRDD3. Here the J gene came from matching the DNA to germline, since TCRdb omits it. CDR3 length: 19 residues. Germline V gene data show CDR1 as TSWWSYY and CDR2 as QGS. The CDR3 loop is CALTITHGYLLGDTDELIF. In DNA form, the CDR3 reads TGTGCTCTTACCATTACCCATGGTTATTTACTGGGGGATACCGATGAACTCATCTTT.

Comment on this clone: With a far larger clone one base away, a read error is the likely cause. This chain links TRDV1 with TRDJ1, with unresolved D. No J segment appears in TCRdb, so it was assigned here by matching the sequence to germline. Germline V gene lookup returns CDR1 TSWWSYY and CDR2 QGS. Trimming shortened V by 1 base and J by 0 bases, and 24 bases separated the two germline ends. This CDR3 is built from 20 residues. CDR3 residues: CALGEHILTRDYMYTDKLIF. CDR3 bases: TGTGCTCTTGGGGAACATATACTAACCCGTGATTATATGTACACCGATAAACTCATCTTT.

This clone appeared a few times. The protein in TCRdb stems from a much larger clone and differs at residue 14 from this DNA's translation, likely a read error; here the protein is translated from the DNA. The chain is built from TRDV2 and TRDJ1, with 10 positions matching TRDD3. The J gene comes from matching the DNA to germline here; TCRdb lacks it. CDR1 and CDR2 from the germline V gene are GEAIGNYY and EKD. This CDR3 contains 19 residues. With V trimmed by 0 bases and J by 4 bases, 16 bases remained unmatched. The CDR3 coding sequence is TGTGCCTGTGACACCCGACTACGCTGGGGGATAAACTACATCGATAAACTCATCTTT. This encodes CACDTRLRWGINYIDKLIF.

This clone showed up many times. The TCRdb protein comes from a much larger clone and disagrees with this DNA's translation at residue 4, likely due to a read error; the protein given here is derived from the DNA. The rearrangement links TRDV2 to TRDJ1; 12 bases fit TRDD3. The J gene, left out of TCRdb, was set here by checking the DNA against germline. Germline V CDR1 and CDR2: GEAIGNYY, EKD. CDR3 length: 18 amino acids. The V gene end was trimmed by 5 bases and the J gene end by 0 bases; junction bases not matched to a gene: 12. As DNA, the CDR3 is TGTGCCTGTGGCCCATTACTGGGGGATACCCCGTACACCGATAAACTCATCTTT. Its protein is CACGPLLGDTPYTDKLIF.

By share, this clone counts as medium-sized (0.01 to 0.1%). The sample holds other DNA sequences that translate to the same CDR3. In DNA form, the CDR3 reads TGTGCTCTTGGGGAACCCCTCTTCGGTGTGGAACCGTTTTGGACCGATAAACTCATCTTT. This encodes CALGEPLFGVEPFWTDKLIF. The rearrangement links TRDV1 to TRDJ1; D is unresolved. The CDR3 is made up of 20 amino acids. Germline loops: CDR1 TSWWSYY, CDR2 QGS. V lost 1 base and J lost 2, with 26 bases in between.